This TCR beta chain is from a study of blood T cell repertoires in COVID-19. Study information: Italy, Spain and the United States were the sources of the convalescent and acute COVID-19 samples.

This clone was counted a single time. V was shortened by 7 bases and J by 3 bases, with 9 bases between the two germline ends. The CDR3 spans 11 residues. CDR1 GTSNPN and CDR2 SVGIG come from the germline V gene (reference sequence). Source study methods: From reference gene primer amplification, estimates of nucleated cell counts were derived. TCRdb keeps only in-frame clones here, not all; method: immunoSEQ multiplex PCR. For V, J and clone size, that table is used; D and trimming come from the DNA. Altogether about 130,000 clones are present, roughly 90% being singletons, with the ten largest covering 2.3%. Recruitment covered about two dozen US areas and drew participants whose ages spanned roughly 18 to 95 years. Two consecutive negative NP/OP PCR tests, clearance, or resolved symptoms defined Cohort 3 recovery.

The V call is TRBV30, the J call TRBJ1-1; possible D gene TRBD1, 5 bases. The specimen sequenced was PBMCs or T cells enriched from blood (not recorded which). The sequence was collected from a woman in her forties or fifties who had recovered from COVID-19. The CDR3 is CASQGYTEAFF. The CDR3 nucleotides read TGTGCCTCGCAGGGTTACACTGAAGCTTTCTTT.